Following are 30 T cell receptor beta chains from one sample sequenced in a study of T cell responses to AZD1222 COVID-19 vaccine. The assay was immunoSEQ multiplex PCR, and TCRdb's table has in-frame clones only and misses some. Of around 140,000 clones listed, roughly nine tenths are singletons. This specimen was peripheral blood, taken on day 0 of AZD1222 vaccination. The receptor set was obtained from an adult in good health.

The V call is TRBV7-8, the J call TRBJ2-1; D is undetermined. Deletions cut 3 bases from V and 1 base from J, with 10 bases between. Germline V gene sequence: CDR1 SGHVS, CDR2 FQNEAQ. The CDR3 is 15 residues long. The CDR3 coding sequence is TGTGCCAGCAGCTTGACCTGGGGTTCCTACAATGAGCAGTTCTTC. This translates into CASSLTWGSYNEQFF.

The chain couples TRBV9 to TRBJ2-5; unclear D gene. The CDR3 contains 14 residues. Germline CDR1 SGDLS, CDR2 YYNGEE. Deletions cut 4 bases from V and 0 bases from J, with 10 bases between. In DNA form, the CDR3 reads TGTGCCAGCAGCCCATACATGTACCAAGAGACCCAGTACTTC. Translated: CASSPYMYQETQYF.

This chain's CDR3 is CASSGATFNQPQHF. In nucleotides, the CDR3 is TGTGCCAGCTCGGGGGCGACATTCAATCAGCCCCAGCATTTT. The chain links TRBV18 to TRBJ1-5; TRBD1 is a possible D gene (6 bases). The CDR3 covers 14 residues. V dropped 6 bases and J dropped 3 bases, with 12 bases sitting between them. From germline, CDR1 is KGHSH and CDR2 LQKENI.

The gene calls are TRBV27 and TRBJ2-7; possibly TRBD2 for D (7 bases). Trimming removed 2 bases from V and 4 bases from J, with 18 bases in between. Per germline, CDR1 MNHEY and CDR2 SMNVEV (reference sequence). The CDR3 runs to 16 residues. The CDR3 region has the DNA TGTGCCAGCAGTTTAAGGGGGGGACGGGGCCAGTACGAGCAGTACTTC. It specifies CASSLRGGRGQYEQYF.

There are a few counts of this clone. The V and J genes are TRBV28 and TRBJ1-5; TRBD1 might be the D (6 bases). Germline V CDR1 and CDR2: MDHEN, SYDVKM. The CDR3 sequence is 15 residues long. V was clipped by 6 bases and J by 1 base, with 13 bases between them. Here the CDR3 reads CASSYRDGSNQPQHF. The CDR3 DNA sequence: TGTGCCAGCAGCTACAGGGATGGGAGCAATCAGCCCCAGCATTTT.

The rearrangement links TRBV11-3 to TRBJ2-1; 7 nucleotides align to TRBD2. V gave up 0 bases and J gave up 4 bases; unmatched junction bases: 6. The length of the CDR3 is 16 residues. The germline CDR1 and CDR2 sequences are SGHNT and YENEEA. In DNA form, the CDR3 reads TGTGCCAGCAGCTTAGAGTCGGCGGGAGCATACAATGAGCAGTTCTTC. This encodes CASSLESAGAYNEQFF. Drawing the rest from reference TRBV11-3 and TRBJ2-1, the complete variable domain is EAGVVQSPRYKIIEKKQPVAFWCNPISGHNTLYWYLQNLGQGPELLIRYENEEAVDDSQLPKDRFSAERLKGVDSTLKIQPAELGDSAVYLCASSLESAGAYNEQFFGPGTRLTVL.

This chain's CDR3 is CASSLGRTRTDTQYF. CDR3 DNA sequence: TGTGCCAGCAGCTTAGGCCGGACCCGGACAGATACGCAGTATTTT. V and J are TRBV13 and TRBJ2-3; D remains ambiguous. This CDR3 is built from 15 residues. Trimming cost V 0 bases and J 3 bases, with 10 bases left between them. Germline V lookup: CDR1 PRHDT, CDR2 FYEKMQ (reference sequence).

CDR3 DNA: TGTGCCGTCCCGGGACAGGGGGCGCGTAGGTTCTTC. Translated, it gives CAVPGQGARRFF. V and J are TRBV6-4 and TRBJ2-1, with 12 nucleotides matching TRBD1. The CDR3 covers 12 residues. The junction had 11 bases not matched to a gene; V was cut back by 11 bases and J by 15 bases. Germline V gene sequence: CDR1 MRHNA, CDR2 SNTAGT.

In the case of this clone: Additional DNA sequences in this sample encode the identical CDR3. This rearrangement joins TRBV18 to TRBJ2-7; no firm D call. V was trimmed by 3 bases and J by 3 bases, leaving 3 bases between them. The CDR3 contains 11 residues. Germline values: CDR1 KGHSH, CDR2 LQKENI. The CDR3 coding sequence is TGTGCCAGCTCACCGGGCTACGAGCAGTACTTC. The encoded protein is CASSPGYEQYF.

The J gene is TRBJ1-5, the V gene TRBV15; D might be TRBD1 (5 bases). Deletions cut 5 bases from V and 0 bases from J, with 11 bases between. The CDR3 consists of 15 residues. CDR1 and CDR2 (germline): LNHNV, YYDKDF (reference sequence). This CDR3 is CATSAQGYSNQPQHF. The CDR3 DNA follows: TGTGCCACCAGCGCTCAGGGTTATAGCAATCAGCCCCAGCATTTT.

The CDR3 nucleotides read TGTGCCAGCAGTTCGGGACTCCAAGAGTACTTC. Translating it yields CASSSGLQEYF. The genes are TRBV2 and TRBJ2-7, with D perhaps matching TRBD2 (6 bases). The CDR3 is 11 residues long. The germline V gene has CDR1 SNHLY and CDR2 FYNNEI. Between the trimmed V and J ends, which lost 5 bases and 11 bases, there was a span of 13 bases.

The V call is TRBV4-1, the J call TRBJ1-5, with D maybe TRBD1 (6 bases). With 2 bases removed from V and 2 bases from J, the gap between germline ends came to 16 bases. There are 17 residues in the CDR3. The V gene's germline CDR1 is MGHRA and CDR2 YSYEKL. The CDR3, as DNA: TGCGCCAGCAGCCAACTACGGACAGTTCATGGCAATCAGCCCCAGCATTTT. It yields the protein CASSQLRTVHGNQPQHF.

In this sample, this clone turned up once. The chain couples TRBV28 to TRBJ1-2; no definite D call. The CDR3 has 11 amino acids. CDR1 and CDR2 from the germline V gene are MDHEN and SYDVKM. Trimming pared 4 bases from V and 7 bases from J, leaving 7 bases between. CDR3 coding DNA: TGTGCCAGCAGTTACCAGCGTGGCTACACCTTC. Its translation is CASSYQRGYTF.

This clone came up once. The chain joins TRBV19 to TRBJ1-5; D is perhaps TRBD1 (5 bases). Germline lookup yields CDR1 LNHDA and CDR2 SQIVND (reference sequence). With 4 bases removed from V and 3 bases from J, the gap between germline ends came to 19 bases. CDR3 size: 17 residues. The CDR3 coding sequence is TGTGCCAGTAGTACCTCCCGGGGCGGTCCCTTCAATCAGCCCCAGCATTTT. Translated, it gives CASSTSRGGPFNQPQHF.

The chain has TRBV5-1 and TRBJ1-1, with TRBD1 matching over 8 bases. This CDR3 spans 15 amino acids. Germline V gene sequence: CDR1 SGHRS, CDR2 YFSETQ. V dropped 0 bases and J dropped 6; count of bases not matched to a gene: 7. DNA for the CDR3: TGCGCCAGCAGCTTGGACGGACAGGGCGGTCCTGAAGCTTTCTTT. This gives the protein CASSLDGQGGPEAFF. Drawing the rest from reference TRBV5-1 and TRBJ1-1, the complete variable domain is KAGVTQTPRYLIKTRGQQVTLSCSPISGHRSVSWYQQTPGQGLQFLFEYFSETQRNKGNFPGRFSGRQFSNSRSEMNVSTLELGDSALYLCASSLDGQGGPEAFFGQGTRLTVV.

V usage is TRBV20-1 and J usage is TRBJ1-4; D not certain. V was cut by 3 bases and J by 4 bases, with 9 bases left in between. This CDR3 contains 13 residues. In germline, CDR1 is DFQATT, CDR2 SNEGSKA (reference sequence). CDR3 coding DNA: TGCAGTGCTAGTGGACGGTATAATGAAAAACTGTTTTTT. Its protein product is CSASGRYNEKLFF.

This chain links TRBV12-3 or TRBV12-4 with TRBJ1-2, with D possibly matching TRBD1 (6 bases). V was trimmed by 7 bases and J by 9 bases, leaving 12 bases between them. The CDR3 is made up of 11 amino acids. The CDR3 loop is CASTRTDRYTF. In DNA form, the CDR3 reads TGTGCCAGCACTCGGACAGACCGCTACACCTTC.

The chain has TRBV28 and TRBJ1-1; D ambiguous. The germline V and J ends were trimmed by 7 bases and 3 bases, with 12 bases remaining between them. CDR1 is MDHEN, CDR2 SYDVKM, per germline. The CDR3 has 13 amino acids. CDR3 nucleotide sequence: TGTGCCAGCAACGTGGGCGGGCACACTGAAGCTTTCTTT. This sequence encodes CASNVGGHTEAFF.

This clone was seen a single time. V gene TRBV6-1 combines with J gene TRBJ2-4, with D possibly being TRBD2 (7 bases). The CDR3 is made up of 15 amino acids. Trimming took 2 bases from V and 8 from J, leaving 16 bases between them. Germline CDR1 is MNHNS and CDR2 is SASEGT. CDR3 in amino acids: CASSERSREGDIQYF. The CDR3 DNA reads TGTGCCAGCAGTGAAAGGAGTAGGGAGGGGGACATTCAGTACTTC.

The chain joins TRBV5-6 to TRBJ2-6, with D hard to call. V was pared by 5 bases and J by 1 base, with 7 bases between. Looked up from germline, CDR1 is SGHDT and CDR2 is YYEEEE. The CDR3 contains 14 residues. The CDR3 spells CASRKRSGANVLTF. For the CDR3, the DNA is TGTGCCAGCAGGAAAAGATCTGGGGCCAACGTCCTGACTTTC.

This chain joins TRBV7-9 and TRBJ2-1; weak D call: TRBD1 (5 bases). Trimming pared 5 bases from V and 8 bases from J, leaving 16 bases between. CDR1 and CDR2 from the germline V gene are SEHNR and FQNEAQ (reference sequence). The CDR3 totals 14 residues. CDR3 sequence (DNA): TGTGCCAGCAGCAAAAGGGGTAGGGGCGATGAGCAGTTCTTC. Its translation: CASSKRGRGDEQFF.

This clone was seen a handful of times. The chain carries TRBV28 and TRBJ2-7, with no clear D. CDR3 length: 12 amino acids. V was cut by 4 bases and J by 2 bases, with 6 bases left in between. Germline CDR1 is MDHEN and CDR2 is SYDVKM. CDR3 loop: CASSSPPYEQYF. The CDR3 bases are TGTGCCAGCAGTTCTCCCCCCTACGAGCAGTACTTC.

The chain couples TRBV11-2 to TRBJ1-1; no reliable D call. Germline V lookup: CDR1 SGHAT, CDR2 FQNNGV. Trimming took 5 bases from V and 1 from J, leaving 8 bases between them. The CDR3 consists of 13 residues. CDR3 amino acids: CASSPQWNTEAFF. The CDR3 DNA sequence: TGTGCCAGCAGCCCCCAGTGGAACACTGAAGCTTTCTTT. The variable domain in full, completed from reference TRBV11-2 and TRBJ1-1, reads EAGVAQSPRYKIIEKRQSVAFWCNPISGHATLYWYQQILGQGPKLLIQFQNNGVVDDSQLPKDRFSAERLKGVDSTLKIQPAKLEDSAVYLCASSPQWNTEAFFGQGTRLTVV.

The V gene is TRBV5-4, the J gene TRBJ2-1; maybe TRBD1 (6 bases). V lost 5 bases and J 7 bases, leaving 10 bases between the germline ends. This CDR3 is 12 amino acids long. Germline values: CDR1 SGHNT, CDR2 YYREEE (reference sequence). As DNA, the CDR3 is TGTGCCAGCAGTGCACAGGGAAATGAGCAGTTCTTC. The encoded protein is CASSAQGNEQFF.

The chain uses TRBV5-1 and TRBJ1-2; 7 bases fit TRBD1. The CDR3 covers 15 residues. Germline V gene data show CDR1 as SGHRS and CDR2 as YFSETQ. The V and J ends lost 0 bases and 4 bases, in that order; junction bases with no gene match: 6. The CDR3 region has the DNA TGCGCCAGCAGCTTGGCTAGAGGGACAGTCTATGGCTACACCTTC. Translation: CASSLARGTVYGYTF.

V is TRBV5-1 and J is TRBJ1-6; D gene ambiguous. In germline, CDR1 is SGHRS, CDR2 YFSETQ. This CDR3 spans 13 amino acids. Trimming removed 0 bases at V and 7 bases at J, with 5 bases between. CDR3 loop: CASSLDPNSPLHF. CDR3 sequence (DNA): TGCGCCAGCAGCTTGGACCCGAATTCACCCCTCCACTTT.

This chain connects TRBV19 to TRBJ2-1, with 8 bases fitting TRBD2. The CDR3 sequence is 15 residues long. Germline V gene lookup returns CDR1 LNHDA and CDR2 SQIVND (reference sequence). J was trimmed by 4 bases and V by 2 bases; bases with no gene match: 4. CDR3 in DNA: TGTGCCAGTAGTATAACTAGCGGACTATACAATGAGCAGTTCTTC. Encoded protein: CASSITSGLYNEQFF.

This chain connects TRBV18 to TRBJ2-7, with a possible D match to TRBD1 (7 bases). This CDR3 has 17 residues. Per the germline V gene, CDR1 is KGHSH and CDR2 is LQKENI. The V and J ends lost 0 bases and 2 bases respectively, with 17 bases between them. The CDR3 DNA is TGTGCCAGCTCACCACCTTTATGGCAGGGGGGAACCTACGAGCAGTACTTC. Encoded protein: CASSPPLWQGGTYEQYF.

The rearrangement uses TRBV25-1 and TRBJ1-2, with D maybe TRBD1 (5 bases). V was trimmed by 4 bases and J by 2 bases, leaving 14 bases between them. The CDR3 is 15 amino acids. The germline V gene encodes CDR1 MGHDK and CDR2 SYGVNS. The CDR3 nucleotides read TGTGCCAGCAGTGGGGACGGCCGCTCCAACTATGGCTACACCTTC. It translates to CASSGDGRSNYGYTF.

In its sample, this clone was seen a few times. The CDR3 nucleotides read TGTGCCACCAGCGCGGCAGGACCACCCTACGAGCAGTACTTC. This sequence encodes CATSAAGPPYEQYF. The chain couples TRBV15 to TRBJ2-7; D gene uncertain. This CDR3 contains 14 residues. Trimming stripped 5 bases from V and 2 bases from J, with 13 bases between. The V gene's germline CDR1 is LNHNV and CDR2 YYDKDF (reference sequence).